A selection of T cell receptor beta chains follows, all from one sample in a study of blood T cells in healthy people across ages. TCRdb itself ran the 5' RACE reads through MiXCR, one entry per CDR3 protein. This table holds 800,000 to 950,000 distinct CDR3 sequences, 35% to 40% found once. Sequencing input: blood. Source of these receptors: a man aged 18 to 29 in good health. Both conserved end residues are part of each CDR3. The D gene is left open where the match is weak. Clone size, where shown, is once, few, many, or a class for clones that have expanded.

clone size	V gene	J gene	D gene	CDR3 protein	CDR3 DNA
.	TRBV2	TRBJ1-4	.	CASGGAVNEKLFF	TGTGCCAGCGGCGGGGCCGTTAATGAAAAACTGTTTTTT
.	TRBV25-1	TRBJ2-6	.	CASTEAGANVLTF	TGTGCCAGCACAGAGGCTGGGGCCAACGTCCTGACTTTC
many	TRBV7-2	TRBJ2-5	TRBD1	CASSIDREETQYF	TGTGCCAGCAGCATCGACAGGGAGGAGACCCAGTACTTC
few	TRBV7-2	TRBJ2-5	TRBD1	CATNDRGLLETQYF	TGTGCCACCAACGACAGGGGGCTTCTGGAGACCCAGTACTTC
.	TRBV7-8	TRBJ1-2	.	CASSFFPGAAFYGYTF	TGTGCCAGCAGCTTTTTCCCAGGAGCGGCCTTTTATGGCTACACCTTC
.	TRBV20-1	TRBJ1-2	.	CSASRGEESDYTF	TGCAGTGCTAGCCGGGGAGAAGAAAGTGACTACACCTTC
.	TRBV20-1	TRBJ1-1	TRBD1	CSAREPRGRSEAFF	TGCAGTGCTAGAGAGCCCAGGGGGCGGTCTGAAGCTTTCTTT
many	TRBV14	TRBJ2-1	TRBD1	CASSAPGQGVHEQFF	TGTGCCAGCAGCGCACCGGGACAGGGCGTCCACGAGCAGTTCTTC
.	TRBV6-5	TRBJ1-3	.	CASSRVRIGNTIYF	TGTGCCAGCAGTCGCGTTAGGATTGGAAACACCATATATTTT
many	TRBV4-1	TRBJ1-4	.	CASSQEGPEKLFF	TGCGCCAGCAGCCAAGAGGGGCCCGAAAAACTGTTTTTT
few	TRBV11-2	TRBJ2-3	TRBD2	CASSLLSGGLTDTQYF	TGTGCCAGCAGCTTACTCAGCGGGGGACTCACAGATACGCAGTATTTT
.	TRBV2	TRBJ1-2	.	CASILLGEVDYGYTF	TGTGCCAGCATACTTCTCGGGGAGGTCGACTATGGCTACACCTTC
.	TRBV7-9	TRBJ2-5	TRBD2	CASSSGLAGGLKETQYF	TGTGCCAGCAGCTCCGGACTAGCGGGGGGCCTCAAGGAGACCCAGTACTTC
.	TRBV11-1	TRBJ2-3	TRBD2	CASSPLREDTDTQYF	TGTGCCAGCAGCCCCCTTCGGGAGGATACAGATACGCAGTATTTT
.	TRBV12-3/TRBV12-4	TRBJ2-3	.	CASRDVRPDAQYF	TGTGCCAGCAGGGACGTACGACCAGATGCGCAGTATTTT
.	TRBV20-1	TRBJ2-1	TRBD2	CSASWLAGGSSYNEQFF	TGCAGTGCTAGCTGGCTAGCGGGGGGGAGCTCCTACAATGAGCAGTTCTTC
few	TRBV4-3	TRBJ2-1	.	CASSQDASSYEQFF	TGCGCCAGCAGCCAAGACGCCAGCTCCTACGAGCAGTTCTTC
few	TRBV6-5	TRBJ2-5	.	CASSYYGGQETQYF	TGTGCCAGCAGTTACTACGGCGGGCAAGAGACCCAGTACTTC
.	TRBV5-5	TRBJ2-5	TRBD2	CASSSNPTSGGETQYF	TGTGCCAGCAGCTCCAATCCGACTAGCGGGGGGGAGACCCAGTACTTC